These 21 T cell receptor beta chains were all obtained from the same sample, sequenced in a study of blood T cell repertoires in COVID-19. Sequenced by immunoSEQ multiplex PCR; TCRdb stores in-frame clones only, minus some. The data contain about 440,000 clones, 70% to 90% of them seen just once; the ten biggest clones take up just under 2%. The material sequenced was PBMCs or T cells enriched from blood (not recorded which). All receptors come from a woman aged 18 to 35 with acute COVID-19.

The table lists this clone with a count of one. The genes are TRBV3-1 (or the pseudogene TRBV3-2) and TRBJ1-5; perhaps TRBD1 as D (6 bases). Per the germline V gene, CDR1 is LGHDT and CDR2 is YNNKEL (reference sequence). This CDR3 has 15 amino acids. V lost 3 bases and J lost 3, with 12 bases in between. Here the CDR3 reads CASSHAGDNNQPQHF. For the CDR3, the DNA is TGTGCCAGCAGCCATGCAGGGGACAACAATCAGCCCCAGCATTTT.

This chain joins TRBV5-4 and TRBJ1-1, with unresolved D. Trimming took off 0 bases at V and 0 bases at J, with 12 bases between the two ends. CDR1 and CDR2 (germline): SGHNT, YYREEE (reference sequence). The CDR3 loop spans 16 amino acids. CDR3 sequence: CASSLGQATMNTEAFF. The DNA for the CDR3 is TGTGCCAGCAGCTTGGGGCAGGCTACGATGAACACTGAAGCTTTCTTT.

The chain employs TRBV7-6 and TRBJ2-7; 10 bases map to TRBD2. Trimming cost V 4 bases and J 5 bases; bases outside gene matches: 8. The CDR3 runs to 15 residues. Looked up from germline, CDR1 is SGHVS and CDR2 is FNYEAQ. The CDR3 loop is CASSSSGSIYHEQYF. DNA for the CDR3: TGTGCCAGCAGCTCTAGCGGGAGCATCTATCACGAGCAGTACTTC.

The V call is TRBV9, the J call TRBJ2-3; D might be TRBD1 (6 bases). Germline assignment: CDR1 SGDLS and CDR2 YYNGEE. Trimming cost V 2 bases and J 2 bases, with 9 bases left between them. The CDR3 consists of 14 residues. The chain's CDR3 is CASSVKGVTDTQYF. The CDR3 region has the DNA TGTGCCAGCAGCGTGAAGGGGGTCACAGATACGCAGTATTTT.

CDR3 amino acids: CASSLSALDRGYQETQYF. DNA for the CDR3: TGTGCCAGCAGTTTATCAGCGCTGGACAGGGGGTACCAAGAGACCCAGTACTTC. V usage is TRBV27 and J usage is TRBJ2-5, with 10 positions matching TRBD1. CDR1 MNHEY and CDR2 SMNVEV come from the germline V gene (reference sequence). After removal of 0 bases from V and 0 bases from J, the junction contained 7 bases not matched to a gene. The CDR3 contains 18 residues.

The chain carries TRBV19 and TRBJ2-2; the D gene is possibly TRBD1 (6 bases). CDR3 length: 13 residues. From germline, CDR1 is LNHDA and CDR2 SQIVND (reference sequence). Trimming removed 6 bases at V and 5 bases at J, with 10 bases between. The CDR3 loop reads CASRQQGTGELFF. DNA for the CDR3: TGTGCCAGTAGACAACAGGGAACCGGGGAGCTGTTTTTT.

The chain has TRBV20-1 and TRBJ2-5, with TRBD2 identical over 8 bases. Germline values: CDR1 DFQATT, CDR2 SNEGSKA (reference sequence). This CDR3 contains 15 residues. The V gene end was trimmed by 3 bases and the J gene end by 5 bases; junction bases not matched to a gene: 11. The CDR3 nucleotides are TGCAGTGCTAGTCTACTAGCGGAAAAAGGGGAGACCCAGTACTTC. The encoded protein is CSASLLAEKGETQYF.

The genes are TRBV4-3 and TRBJ2-1; 11 nucleotides align to TRBD2. The J segment lost 2 bases and the V segment lost 0 bases, leaving 6 bases of the junction unmatched. The CDR3 spans 18 residues. Germline values: CDR1 LGHNA, CDR2 YSLEER. The CDR3 DNA reads as TGCGCCAGCAGCCAAGATGGACGGGGACTAGCGGCCTACAATGAGCAGTTCTTC. Translation: CASSQDGRGLAAYNEQFF.

The rearrangement links TRBV30 to TRBJ1-2, with D maybe TRBD1 (5 bases). The CDR3 has 16 residues. CDR1 and CDR2 from the germline V gene are GTSNPN and SVGIG (reference sequence). V was trimmed by 3 bases and J by 0 bases, leaving 17 bases between them. The CDR3 bases are TGTGCCTGGAGCGCAATAAACCGACAGACTAACTATGGCTACACCTTC. Translated: CAWSAINRQTNYGYTF.

The chain is built from TRBV10-3 and TRBJ2-5, with TRBD1 as a possible D gene (5 bases). CDR1 ENHRY and CDR2 SYGVKD come from the germline V gene. The CDR3 covers 13 residues. The V and J ends lost 6 bases and 3 bases respectively, with 11 bases between them. CDR3: CAIRLDTEETQYF. The CDR3 DNA reads as TGTGCCATCAGGCTGGACACGGAAGAGACCCAGTACTTC.

This chain links TRBV29-1 with TRBJ2-6; 10 positions match TRBD1. Germline-derived CDR1 and CDR2 are SQVTM and ANQGSEA. Germline trimming cut 3 bases from V and 0 bases from J; bases unmatched to any gene: 14. The CDR3 consists of 20 residues. The CDR3 sequence is CSVESRSWTGGSSGANVLTF. As DNA, the CDR3 is TGCAGCGTTGAGAGCCGGTCGTGGACAGGGGGTAGCTCTGGGGCCAACGTCCTGACTTTC.

In DNA form, the CDR3 reads TGCGCCAGCAGCCAAACAGGGGCCTCTGGAAACACCATATATTTT. This translates into CASSQTGASGNTIYF. The J gene is TRBJ1-3, the V gene TRBV4-1, with 7 bases lining up with TRBD1. The germline gives CDR1 MGHRA, CDR2 YSYEKL. The CDR3 has 15 residues. The trim removed 2 bases at V and 0 bases at J, leaving 1 base unmatched.

The chain employs TRBV5-3 and TRBJ2-1; 10 positions match TRBD2. TRBV5-3 is an ORF, and what it does is uncertain. V lost 2 bases and J lost 7; bases outside the gene matches: 12. This CDR3 has 17 amino acids. The DNA of the CDR3 is TGTGCCAGAAGCTTACCAACAGCGGGAGGGCCAGGGAATGAGCAGTTCTTC. Encoded protein: CARSLPTAGGPGNEQFF.

The V call is TRBV30, the J call TRBJ2-1; perhaps TRBD2 as D (6 bases). The CDR3 totals 16 residues. V was clipped by 3 bases and J by 4 bases, with 19 bases between them. Germline assignment: CDR1 GTSNPN and CDR2 SVGIG (reference sequence). The CDR3, as DNA: TGTGCCTGGAGCGGACCATCGGGAGCACCATACAATGAGCAGTTCTTC. Its translation: CAWSGPSGAPYNEQFF.

This clone has a single count. The chain carries TRBV5-1 and TRBJ2-7; D might be TRBD1 (5 bases). The V end lost 3 bases, the J end lost 2 bases, and 12 bases lay between the germline ends. The CDR3 is 14 amino acids. Germline loops: CDR1 SGHRS, CDR2 YFSETQ. Written as DNA, the CDR3 is TGCGCCAGCAGCTCCTTCGACAGCCCCTACGAGCAGTACTTC. It yields the protein CASSSFDSPYEQYF. The whole variable domain, remainder taken from reference TRBV5-1 and TRBJ2-7, is KAGVTQTPRYLIKTRGQQVTLSCSPISGHRSVSWYQQTPGQGLQFLFEYFSETQRNKGNFPGRFSGRQFSNSRSEMNVSTLELGDSALYLCASSSFDSPYEQYFGPGTRLTVT.

This chain joins TRBV4-3 and TRBJ2-1; TRBD2 aligns across 13 bases. CDR1 and CDR2 (germline): LGHNA, YSLEER. Trimming removed 4 bases from V and 4 bases from J; junction bases left unmatched: 10. The CDR3 has 18 amino acids. CDR3 DNA sequence: TGCGCCAGCAGCCGCCAAAGGGGACTAGCGGGATCTTACAATGAGCAGTTCTTC. Translating gives CASSRQRGLAGSYNEQFF.

The chain couples TRBV4-1 to TRBJ1-2; D is undetermined. Per germline, CDR1 MGHRA and CDR2 YSYEKL. This CDR3 spans 16 amino acids. The V and J ends lost 1 base and 3 bases respectively, with 15 bases between them. CDR3 sequence: CASSQVGLLGYYGYTF. CDR3 DNA: TGCGCCAGCAGCCAAGTAGGACTGCTGGGGTACTATGGCTACACCTTC.

This chain links TRBV11-2 with TRBJ1-4; possible D gene TRBD1, 6 bases. The CDR3 sequence is 15 residues long. The V gene lost 0 bases and the J gene lost 6 bases, with 11 bases spanning the gap. Germline loops: CDR1 SGHAT, CDR2 FQNNGV. DNA of the CDR3: TGTGCCAGCAGCTTAGATGAGGGGGTCTATGAAAAACTGTTTTTT. Its protein is CASSLDEGVYEKLFF.

The chain combines TRBV19 with TRBJ1-2; the match to TRBD1 covers 9 bases. The germline CDR1 and CDR2 sequences are LNHDA and SQIVND (reference sequence). The CDR3 is 15 residues long. With V trimmed by 1 base and J by 7 bases, 7 bases remained unmatched. Written as DNA, the CDR3 is TGTGCCAGTAGTATAGGGACAGGGGTGACGCGTGGCTACACCTTC. Residues: CASSIGTGVTRGYTF.

This chain links TRBV25-1 with TRBJ1-4; D unresolved. The length of the CDR3 is 13 residues. Trimming removed 4 bases at V and 7 bases at J, with 10 bases between. CDR1 and CDR2 (germline): MGHDK, SYGVNS. Here the CDR3 reads CASSVKISEKLFF. The CDR3 DNA is TGTGCCAGCAGTGTCAAAATCAGTGAAAAACTGTTTTTT. Full variable domain (rest looked up from reference TRBV25-1 and TRBJ1-4): EADIYQTPRYLVIGTGKKITLECSQTMGHDKMYWYQQDPGMELHLIHYSYGVNSTEKGDLSSESTVSRIRTEHFPLTLESARPSHTSQYLCASSVKISEKLFFGSGTQLSVL.

The chain employs TRBV28 and TRBJ1-1; D possibly corresponds to TRBD1 (5 bases). The CDR3 loop spans 12 amino acids. Germline V gene data show CDR1 as MDHEN and CDR2 as SYDVKM. V lost 2 bases and J lost 10, with 11 bases in between. The DNA for the CDR3 is TGTGCCAGCAGTTTACAGGGTATGGGAGCTTTCTTT. Translated: CASSLQGMGAFF.